The clone carrying this T cell receptor beta chain occurred a few times. The record originates from a study of blood T cell repertoires in COVID-19. Study summary: Sites across the United States, Italy and Spain contributed samples from acute and convalescent COVID-19. Sources were T cells, B-cell-depleted T cells, or PBMCs; the material itself was cDNA or gDNA.

Measured with immunoSEQ multiplex PCR; TCRdb has only the in-frame clones, and not every one. The sample holds some 400,000 clones, over 85% seen once. The receptor's source is a woman in her twenties or thirties who had recovered from COVID-19. Material for sequencing was PBMCs or T cells enriched from blood (not recorded which).

This CDR3 is CASTQGGNQPQHF. DNA for the CDR3: TGTGCCAGCACTCAGGGGGGCAATCAGCCCCAGCATTTT. The chain carries TRBV2 and TRBJ1-5; 7 nucleotides match TRBD1. The CDR3 is 13 residues long. Trimming took 7 bases from V and 2 from J; bases not matched to a gene: 2. CDR1 and CDR2 (germline): SNHLY, FYNNEI.